This T cell receptor (beta chain) came from a study of OX40 agonist ivuxolimab in advanced cancers. Some clones are missing from TCRdb's copy, which holds only in-frame ones; the method was immunoSEQ multiplex PCR. The sample lists under 140,000 clones; roughly 89% were seen once. Germline CDR1 is KGHSH and CDR2 is LQKENI. The CDR3 contains 14 residues. Points on this clone: The junction departs from the called germline gene at one end, perhaps through a read error.

The J gene is TRBJ1-4, the V gene TRBV18; no reliable D call. This sequence was found in an adult with an advanced solid tumor such as melanoma, head and neck, liver or kidney cancer. Sample: CD4+ or CD8+ T cells sorted from blood, taken in a trial of the OX40 agonist ivuxolimab. This CDR3 is CASSPQQTNEKLFF. The CDR3 DNA reads TGTGCCAGCTCGCCACAGCAAACTAATGAAAAACTGTTTTTT.